This entry concerns a single T cell receptor (beta chain). The source of the sample is a study of T cell responses to AZD1222 COVID-19 vaccine. Generated by immunoSEQ multiplex PCR, the TCRdb table keeps only in-frame clones and is missing some. The table has about 140,000 clones, 93% seen once. Germline V gene sequence: CDR1 LGHDT, CDR2 YNNKEL (reference sequence). CDR3 length: 15 amino acids. V shed 4 bases and J shed 3 bases, with 16 bases lying between them. This chain links TRBV3-1 (or the pseudogene TRBV3-2) with TRBJ2-7, with D maybe TRBD2 (6 bases). This clonotype originated in an adult in good health. The material was peripheral blood, obtained on day 0 of MenACWY control vaccination. The CDR3 nucleotides read TGTGCCAGCAGCCGCGGGACGCTGACCCACTACGAGCAGTACTTC. Its translation: CASSRGTLTHYEQYF.